The sequence of this TCR beta chain was determined in a study of beta chain features in type 1 diabetes. Every bit of the isolated RNA underwent reverse transcription, so sequencing read expressed TCRB transcripts. Produced via immunoSEQ multiplex PCR; TCRdb's table is partial and in-frame only. The sample records about 340,000 clones, less than 9.5% being singletons. Of note for this clone: Its antigen is currently unknown.

Study-level results: Researchers cautioned that cDNA sequencing could over-represent cells with high TCR expression.

Averaging approximately 0.11 L, one heparinised blood draw came from each individual donor. Staining for CD45RO/CCR7/CD25/CD127/CD95/CD27 allowed sorting of CD4+ naive, central memory, regulatory and stem cell-like memory cells. The CDR3 contains 11 residues. Germline CDR1 and CDR2: DFQATT and SNEGSKA (reference sequence). Between the trimmed V and J ends, which lost 7 bases and 8 bases, there was a span of 14 bases. The sample comprised central memory CD4+ T cells from blood. This chain uses TRBV20-1 with TRBJ1-2, with a possible D match to TRBD1 (5 bases). This receptor was identified in a woman younger than 30 in good health. CDR3 amino acids: CSGGEARGYTF. In DNA, the CDR3 is TGCAGTGGGGGGGAGGCGAGAGGCTACACCTTC.